This note documents a single TCR beta chain sequence. Its antigen remains unknown. This specimen comes from a study of cytomegalovirus exposure and HLA in healthy donors. Points from the study as a whole: Approximately 17,000 TCR beta sequences were associated with HLA alleles at 0.05 false discovery rate in a later analysis.

Amplification used 60 Vbeta primers and 13 Jbeta primers. Original processing methods: There were about 80 million unique TCR beta chains by a later count, and approximately 10 million of them were shared. Measured with immunoSEQ multiplex PCR; TCRdb has only the in-frame clones, and not every one. The DNA gave D and trimming, while V, J and clone size come from that table. The top ten clones hold approximately 12% of a sample with about 78,000 clones, over 60% of them seen once. The CDR3 consists of 15 residues. The germline CDR1 and CDR2 sequences are SGDLS and YYNGEE. Trimming removed 5 bases from V and 4 bases from J; junction bases left unmatched: 8.

The TCR was taken from a woman aged 40 to 50 in good health and CMV-seropositive. Material: PBMCs. V gene TRBV9 combines with J gene TRBJ2-5, with 10 bases identical to TRBD1. CDR3 region: CASSYSGTGVETQYF. The CDR3 DNA reads as TGTGCCAGCAGTTATAGTGGGACAGGGGTAGAGACCCAGTACTTC. Based on the CDR3 plus reference TRBV9 and TRBJ2-5, the full variable domain is DSGVTQTPKHLITATGQRVTLRCSPRSGDLSVYWYQQSLDQGLQFLIQYYNGEERAKGNILERFSAQQFPDLHSELNLSSLELGDSALYFCASSYSGTGVETQYFGPGTRLLVL.